Listed here are 14 T cell receptor beta chains from one sample, sequenced in a study of T cell repertoires in cytomegalovirus infection. Their target antigens are unknown. TCRdb re-analysed the reads in MiXCR, keeping a single row per CDR3 protein. Here the sample spans approximately 120,000 distinct CDR3 sequences, approximately 28% being singletons. This material consisted of CD8+ T cells from cultured PBMCs, taken from culture after CMV antigen stimulation. Every receptor here comes from a human donor in good health (CMV status not recorded). Some clones in this sample may be carry-over from other donors' samples.

The chain joins TRBV24-1 to TRBJ2-3; D is perhaps TRBD1 or TRBD2 (5 bases each). The germline gives CDR1 KGHDR, CDR2 SFDVKD. Trimming stripped 9 bases from V and 4 bases from J, with 16 bases between. This CDR3 has 14 amino acids. The CDR3 region has the DNA TGTGCCACCCGGACGCAGGGAGAAGCAGATACGCAGTATTTT. This gives the protein CATRTQGEADTQYF.

The table lists this clonotype with a few counts. V is TRBV15 and J is TRBJ2-7; no definite D call. Germline V gene lookup returns CDR1 LNHNV and CDR2 YYDKDF (reference sequence). The V end lost 1 base, the J end lost 5 bases, and 15 bases lay between the germline ends. This CDR3 contains 15 residues. The CDR3, as DNA: TGTGCCACCAGCAGAGCCGCGCCCACCAAGGACGAGCAGTACTTC. Encoded protein: CATSRAAPTKDEQYF.

V usage is TRBV2 and J usage is TRBJ1-1, with D possibly matching TRBD1 (6 bases). Germline V gene lookup returns CDR1 SNHLY and CDR2 FYNNEI. V lost 4 bases and J lost 8, with 17 bases in between. The CDR3 loop spans 14 amino acids. CDR3 loop: CASSVSPGDDEAFF. The CDR3 coding sequence is TGTGCCAGCAGTGTTTCCCCAGGGGACGACGAAGCTTTCTTT.

This clonotype has only a few counts. V gene TRBV12-3 or TRBV12-4 combines with J gene TRBJ1-1; TRBD1 might be the D (6 bases). This CDR3 contains 14 residues. Deletions cut 2 bases from V and 1 base from J, with 8 bases between. DNA of the CDR3: TGTGCCAGCAGTTTACCACAGGGGAACACTGAAGCTTTCTTT. Protein sequence: CASSLPQGNTEAFF.

This clonotype was detected ten times or more. The genes are TRBV28 and TRBJ2-5; D is possibly TRBD1 (6 bases). Germline V gives CDR1 MDHEN, CDR2 SYDVKM. The V end was cut by 3 bases, the J end by 0 bases, with 11 bases between. This CDR3 has 15 amino acids. CDR3 sequence reads: CASSFGDNYQETQYF. Written as DNA, the CDR3 is TGTGCCAGCAGTTTTGGGGACAATTACCAAGAGACCCAGTACTTC.

The chain combines TRBV7-2 with TRBJ1-2; 7 nucleotides align to TRBD1. Germline CDR1 reads SGHTA; CDR2 reads FQGNSA. Trimming removed 0 bases from V and 8 bases from J; junction bases left unmatched: 6. This CDR3 is 14 amino acids long. The CDR3 loop is CASSLANRGGGYTF. CDR3 nucleotide sequence: TGTGCCAGCAGCTTAGCAAACAGGGGCGGAGGCTACACCTTC.

In its sample, this clonotype was seen many times. The chain combines TRBV7-6 with TRBJ2-1; 11 positions agree with TRBD2. CDR1 and CDR2 from the germline V gene are SGHVS and FNYEAQ. The CDR3 has 17 residues. Trimming at V came to 1 base and at J to 6 bases, leaving 8 bases not matched to a gene. CDR3 DNA sequence: TGTGCCAGCAGCTTAGGTGGAGGACTAGCGGGTGGCAATGAGCAGTTCTTC. Residues: CASSLGGGLAGGNEQFF.

This clonotype was observed a handful of times. V gene TRBV11-2 combines with J gene TRBJ2-2; D remains unclear. The CDR3 has 15 amino acids. The germline CDR1 and CDR2 sequences are SGHAT and FQNNGV. Trimming took off 1 base at V and 2 bases at J, with 8 bases between the two ends. CDR3 region: CASSLGLDNTGELFF. The CDR3 bases are TGTGCCAGCAGCTTAGGTCTCGACAACACCGGGGAGCTGTTTTTT.

This clonotype appeared a few times. This chain uses TRBV24-1 with TRBJ2-2; 9 bases fit TRBD1. The V segment lost 0 bases and the J segment 1 base; nucleotides outside the gene matches: 5. The CDR3 runs 18 residues. CDR1 is KGHDR, CDR2 SFDVKD, per germline. The CDR3, as DNA: TGTGCCACCAGTGATTTGCATGGACAGGGGATGAACACCGGGGAGCTGTTTTTT. Translation: CATSDLHGQGMNTGELFF.

V and J are TRBV19 and TRBJ2-2, with unresolved D. Germline CDR1 and CDR2: LNHDA and SQIVND (reference sequence). The CDR3 length is 14 residues. The V and J ends lost 0 bases and 6 bases respectively, with 8 bases between them. CDR3 region: CASSIDDTAGELFF. CDR3 nucleotides: TGTGCCAGTAGTATAGATGACACTGCCGGGGAGCTGTTTTTT.

V is TRBV11-2 and J is TRBJ2-7; D possibly corresponds to TRBD2 (6 bases). The CDR3 runs 14 residues. Deletions cut 3 bases from V and 7 bases from J, with 16 bases between. Germline CDR1 and CDR2: SGHAT and FQNNGV. This CDR3 is CASSFETSLWEQYF. The DNA for the CDR3 is TGTGCCAGCAGCTTTGAAACTAGCCTATGGGAGCAGTACTTC. Together with reference TRBV11-2 and TRBJ2-7, the CDR3 gives the full variable domain: EAGVAQSPRYKIIEKRQSVAFWCNPISGHATLYWYQQILGQGPKLLIQFQNNGVVDDSQLPKDRFSAERLKGVDSTLKIQPAKLEDSAVYLCASSFETSLWEQYFGPGTRLTVT.

This clonotype occurred a few times. The V call is TRBV12-3 or TRBV12-4, the J call TRBJ1-4; 9 bases agree with TRBD1. This CDR3 spans 15 amino acids. The V gene end was trimmed by 2 bases and the J gene end by 6 bases; junction bases not matched to a gene: 4. This chain's CDR3 is CASSLPRTGDEKLFF. The CDR3 region has the DNA TGTGCCAGCAGTTTACCCCGGACAGGGGATGAAAAACTGTTTTTT.

The chain uses TRBV14 and TRBJ2-2, with D perhaps matching TRBD1 (6 bases). V lost 3 bases and J 4 bases, leaving 18 bases between the germline ends. The CDR3 contains 17 residues. From germline, CDR1 is SGHDN and CDR2 FVKESK. The CDR3 protein is CASSHEYRDMVTGELFF. As DNA, the CDR3 is TGTGCCAGCAGCCACGAATATCGGGACATGGTCACCGGGGAGCTGTTTTTT.

Many counts were recorded for this clonotype. V and J are TRBV7-2 and TRBJ2-7, with 11 bases aligning to TRBD2. CDR1 and CDR2 from the germline V gene are SGHTA and FQGNSA. With V trimmed by 1 base and J by 0 bases, 20 bases remained unmatched. CDR3 length: 22 amino acids. This CDR3 is CASSLVKGDRLAGGMSSYEQYF. For the CDR3, the DNA is TGTGCCAGCAGCTTAGTTAAGGGGGATCGGCTAGCGGGGGGAATGAGCTCCTACGAGCAGTACTTC. The full variable domain, completed using reference TRBV7-2 and TRBJ2-7, is GAGVSQSPSNKVTEKGKDVELRCDPISGHTALYWYRQSLGQGLEFLIYFQGNSAPDKSGLPSDRFSAERTGGSVSTLTIQRTQQEDSAVYLCASSLVKGDRLAGGMSSYEQYFGPGTRLTVT.